The 22 T cell receptor beta chains below come from one sample, sequenced in a study of cytotoxic CD8 clonotypes in ibrutinib-treated CLL. The table came from immunoSEQ multiplex PCR; TCRdb's copy has only in-frame clones and leaves some out. The sample has about 130,000 clones, over 60% seen once; the top ten hold about 13%. The sequences come from PBMCs, collected after 12 months of ibrutinib treatment. The origin of the receptors is a human donor with chronic lymphocytic leukemia.

The chain links TRBV19 to TRBJ1-1; D unclear. The V gene lost 9 bases and the J gene lost 1 base, with 18 bases spanning the gap. This CDR3 has 15 residues. The V gene's germline CDR1 is LNHDA and CDR2 SQIVND (reference sequence). The CDR3 sequence: CASSLAGLGNTEAFF. The CDR3 nucleotides are TGTGCCAGCAGCTTGGCGGGCCTAGGGAACACTGAAGCTTTCTTT. The whole variable domain, remainder taken from reference TRBV19 and TRBJ1-1, is DGGITQSPKYLFRKEGQNVTLSCEQNLNHDAMYWYRQDPGQGLRLIYYSQIVNDFQKGDIAEGYSVSREKKESFPLTVTSAQKNPTAFYLCASSLAGLGNTEAFFGQGTRLTVV.

The rearrangement uses TRBV18 and TRBJ2-5; 10 bases are shared with TRBD1. V was pared by 5 bases and J by 2 bases, with 8 bases of the junction left unmatched. Germline-derived CDR1 and CDR2 are KGHSH and LQKENI. CDR3 length equals 16 residues. The CDR3 coding sequence is TGTGCCAGCTCATCCAGGACAGGGGGAGGACAAGAGACCCAGTACTTC. The encoded protein is CASSSRTGGGQETQYF.

This sequence joins TRBV19 and TRBJ2-1; 10 bases align to TRBD2. The trim removed 2 bases at V and 5 bases at J, leaving 6 bases unmatched. Germline V CDR1 and CDR2: LNHDA, SQIVND (reference sequence). There are 16 residues in the CDR3. CDR3: CASSIFRTSGNNEQFF. In DNA, the CDR3 is TGTGCCAGTAGTATATTTCGGACTAGCGGAAACAATGAGCAGTTCTTC.

The sample holds one count of this clone. The chain uses TRBV7-2 and TRBJ2-3, with D perhaps TRBD1 (6 bases). From germline, CDR1 is SGHTA and CDR2 FQGNSA. V was shortened by 5 bases and J by 3 bases, with 12 bases between the two germline ends. The CDR3 is 14 amino acids. The CDR3 protein is CASSTQGWTDTQYF. The CDR3 coding sequence is TGTGCCAGCAGCACACAGGGATGGACAGATACGCAGTATTTT.

The CDR3 DNA follows: TGTGCCAGCAGCAGACTTGGTTCCTACAATGAGCAGTTCTTC. It is translated as CASSRLGSYNEQFF. The rearrangement joins TRBV9 to TRBJ2-1; D gene ambiguous. The germline V gene encodes CDR1 SGDLS and CDR2 YYNGEE. V lost 4 bases and J 1 base, leaving 9 bases between the germline ends. The CDR3 is 14 amino acids.

This clone was counted a single time. The rearrangement links TRBV29-1 to TRBJ2-5; possibly TRBD1 or TRBD2 for D (6 bases each). CDR3 size: 17 residues. Looked up from germline, CDR1 is SQVTM and CDR2 is ANQGSEA. V was cut by 3 bases and J by 5 bases, with 25 bases left in between. Written as DNA, the CDR3 is TGCAGCGTTGACCCAACCTTGGGGGCAGGGGCGGGGGAGACCCAGTACTTC. This encodes CSVDPTLGAGAGETQYF.

This sequence joins TRBV19 and TRBJ1-5, with 9 bases lining up with TRBD1. J was trimmed by 3 bases and V by 5 bases; bases with no gene match: 11. The CDR3 has 17 amino acids. From germline, CDR1 is LNHDA and CDR2 SQIVND (reference sequence). The chain's CDR3 is CASSPGQGIKNNQPQHF. Here the CDR3 DNA reads TGTGCCAGTAGTCCCGGACAGGGGATCAAGAACAATCAGCCCCAGCATTTT.

The gene calls are TRBV19 and TRBJ2-3, with D hard to call. V lost 5 bases to trimming and J lost 6 bases, with 15 bases between them. Germline loops: CDR1 LNHDA, CDR2 SQIVND (reference sequence). The length of the CDR3 is 14 residues. Here the CDR3 reads CASSGSRRLDTQYF. The CDR3, as DNA: TGTGCCAGTAGTGGCTCCAGGCGCCTGGATACGCAGTATTTT.

The CDR3 sequence is CASSYWDKVEEQYF. The CDR3 nucleotides are TGTGCCAGCAGTTACTGGGACAAGGTTGAGGAGCAGTACTTC. The rearrangement joins TRBV6-6 to TRBJ2-7; D perhaps matches TRBD1 (6 bases). V lost 1 base to trimming and J lost 7 bases, with 14 bases between them. Germline assignment: CDR1 MNHNY and CDR2 SVGAGI (reference sequence). The CDR3 runs to 14 residues.

V gene TRBV29-1 combines with J gene TRBJ1-2, with D hard to call. The CDR3 length is 13 residues. Trimming removed 5 bases at V and 7 bases at J, with 17 bases between. Germline assignment: CDR1 SQVTM and CDR2 ANQGSEA. The CDR3, as DNA: TGCAGCGTTTCTCCAAGCCGCCTGCCTGGCTACACCTTC. Translated: CSVSPSRLPGYTF. The variable domain in full, completed from reference TRBV29-1 and TRBJ1-2, reads SAVISQKPSRDICQRGTSLTIQCQVDSQVTMMFWYRQQPGQSLTLIATANQGSEATYESGFVIDKFPISRPNLTFSTLTVSNMSPEDSSIYLCSVSPSRLPGYTFGSGTRLTVV.

This clone was seen a few times. The chain recombines TRBV5-1 with TRBJ1-1; D not certain. Germline CDR1 is SGHRS and CDR2 is YFSETQ. This CDR3 has 14 amino acids. Deletions cut 7 bases from V and 0 bases from J, with 13 bases between. The CDR3 DNA follows: TGCGCCAGCGGGCCACAGAACATGAACACTGAAGCTTTCTTT. This codes for CASGPQNMNTEAFF.

V and J are TRBV27 and TRBJ1-1; no clear D gene. Germline-derived CDR1 and CDR2 are MNHEY and SMNVEV (reference sequence). V gave up 2 bases and J gave up 3 bases, with 7 bases separating them. The CDR3 consists of 13 residues. CDR3 in DNA: TGTGCCAGCAGTTTAGGTCTCTACACTGAAGCTTTCTTT. Amino acids: CASSLGLYTEAFF.

The genes are TRBV5-1 and TRBJ2-7; D gene unclear. The CDR3 has 13 amino acids. V lost 0 bases and J 4 bases, leaving 8 bases between the germline ends. The germline V gene encodes CDR1 SGHRS and CDR2 YFSETQ. The CDR3 sequence: CASSLAKGYEQYF. The CDR3 coding sequence is TGCGCCAGCAGCTTGGCCAAGGGATACGAGCAGTACTTC.

J is TRBJ1-6 and V is TRBV18, with D perhaps matching TRBD1 (6 bases). This CDR3 has 19 amino acids. V was trimmed by 0 bases and J by 9 bases, leaving 24 bases between them. Germline assignment: CDR1 KGHSH and CDR2 LQKENI. CDR3 sequence reads: CASSPPRQDIGVIGSPLHF. For the CDR3, the DNA is TGTGCCAGCTCACCACCACGACAGGACATAGGGGTGATCGGTTCACCCCTCCACTTT.

This clone has a handful of counts. The chain joins TRBV28 to TRBJ2-7; D is unclear. Germline V CDR1 and CDR2: MDHEN, SYDVKM. V was cut by 4 bases and J by 7 bases, with 8 bases left in between. The CDR3 is 11 residues long. CDR3 coding DNA: TGTGCCAGCAGTTCCGCCGGTGAGCAGTACTTC. Translation: CASSSAGEQYF.

CDR3 in amino acids: CASSPSGLETQYF. The CDR3 coding sequence is TGTGCCAGCTCACCGTCGGGGCTGGAGACCCAGTACTTC. V gene TRBV18 combines with J gene TRBJ2-5; either TRBD1 or TRBD2 may supply D (5 bases each). Trimming took 3 bases from V and 5 from J, leaving 10 bases between them. Per the germline V gene, CDR1 is KGHSH and CDR2 is LQKENI. This CDR3 is 13 amino acids long.

The chain joins TRBV4-2 to TRBJ2-5; 7 bases align to TRBD1. The CDR3 consists of 14 residues. J gave up 5 bases and V 3 bases, and 6 bases lay outside the gene matches. CDR1 and CDR2 from the germline V gene are LGHNA and YNFKEQ. The CDR3 region is CASSQQGDRETQYF. Written as DNA, the CDR3 is TGTGCCAGCAGCCAGCAGGGGGATCGGGAGACCCAGTACTTC.

Only one count was recorded for this clone. This chain links TRBV6-1 with TRBJ1-5; D unclear. Per the germline V gene, CDR1 is MNHNS and CDR2 is SASEGT. The CDR3 runs to 13 residues. V was shortened by 7 bases and J by 3 bases, with 10 bases between the two germline ends. This CDR3 is CASTLEFNQPQHF. The CDR3 DNA is TGTGCCAGCACGCTTGAGTTCAATCAGCCCCAGCATTTT.

The V and J genes are TRBV7-9 and TRBJ2-5; 9 bases are shared with TRBD2. CDR3 length equals 17 residues. The germline gives CDR1 SEHNR, CDR2 FQNEAQ (reference sequence). V lost 4 bases, J lost 5 bases, and 14 bases stayed unmatched. The CDR3 is CASSSTRAGGSWETQYF. CDR3 DNA: TGTGCCAGCAGCTCCACCCGGGCGGGGGGGAGCTGGGAGACCCAGTACTTC.

This clone was observed once. The chain links TRBV7-8 to TRBJ2-7; TRBD1 matches at 7 bases. Per germline, CDR1 SGHVS and CDR2 FQNEAQ. The V gene end was trimmed by 1 base and the J gene end by 0 bases; junction bases not matched to a gene: 6. CDR3 length: 16 amino acids. CDR3 coding DNA: TGTGCCAGCAGCTTAGAGGCAGGGGGAATCTCCTACGAGCAGTACTTC. Translated: CASSLEAGGISYEQYF.

This clone came up once. The chain carries TRBV19 and TRBJ2-5; 8 bases align to TRBD2. V shed 1 base, J shed 5 bases, and the junction held 12 bases outside the gene matches. CDR3 size: 17 residues. Germline V gene sequence: CDR1 LNHDA, CDR2 SQIVND (reference sequence). The CDR3 protein is CASSIGVGGRRGETQYF. Written as DNA, the CDR3 is TGTGCCAGTAGTATAGGAGTTGGCGGGAGGCGTGGGGAGACCCAGTACTTC.

V is TRBV18 and J is TRBJ2-7, with 7 bases aligning to TRBD1. The trim removed 3 bases at V and 7 bases at J, leaving 12 bases unmatched. CDR1 and CDR2 from the germline V gene are KGHSH and LQKENI. The CDR3 totals 15 residues. As DNA, the CDR3 is TGTGCCAGCTCACCGACAGGGCCGTCAATTCGGGAGCAGTACTTC. Protein: CASSPTGPSIREQYF.